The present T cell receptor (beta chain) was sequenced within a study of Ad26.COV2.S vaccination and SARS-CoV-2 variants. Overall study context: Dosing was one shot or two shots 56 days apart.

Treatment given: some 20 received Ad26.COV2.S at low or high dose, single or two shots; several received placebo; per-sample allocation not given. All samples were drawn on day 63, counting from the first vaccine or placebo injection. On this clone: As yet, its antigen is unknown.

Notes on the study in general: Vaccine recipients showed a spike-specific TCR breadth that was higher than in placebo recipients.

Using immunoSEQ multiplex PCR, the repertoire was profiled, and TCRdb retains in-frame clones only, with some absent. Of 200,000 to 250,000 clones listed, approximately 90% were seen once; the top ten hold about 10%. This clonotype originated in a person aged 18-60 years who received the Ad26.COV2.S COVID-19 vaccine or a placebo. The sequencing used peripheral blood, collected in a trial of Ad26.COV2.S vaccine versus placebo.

The CDR3 region has the DNA TGTGCCATCAGTGAGTCGGGTATGGGGCGCGAGGGGGCCAAAAACATTCAGTACTTC. This translates into CAISESGMGREGAKNIQYF. J is TRBJ2-4 and V is TRBV10-3; D possibly uses TRBD1 or TRBD2 (5 bases each). The V gene lost 0 bases and the J gene lost 1 base, with 19 bases spanning the gap. CDR1 is ENHRY and CDR2 is SYGVKD in the germline V gene. This CDR3 has 19 residues.